This T cell receptor (beta chain) was sequenced during a study of T cells in Graves' hyperthyroidism and ophthalmopathy (dated by TCRdb to between 2019 and 2020). Study-wide context: Peripheral blood was collected at initial diagnosis, before any treatment. An independent validation cohort of about 19 hyperthyroidism patients and about 16 patients who later progressed to ophthalmopathy tested prospective prediction of ophthalmopathy. In addition, the study compared T-cell repertoires in thyroid tissue and in blood from five or six Graves' hyperthyroidism patients. Following sampling, methimazole starting at 30 mg daily was given to hyperthyroidism patients, and high-dose intravenous methylprednisolone was given to ophthalmopathy patients. To identify distinguishing TCR V-J signatures, a discovery cohort of 100 or so patients was used, comprising 40 to 45 with Graves' ophthalmopathy and around 57 with stable Graves' hyperthyroidism. The 75 to 100 discovery patients were randomly split 7:3 into training and test sets. According to the paper, TCR Vbeta CDR3 sequencing was carried out on some 130 peripheral blood samples, which came from about 45 ophthalmopathy, under 85 hyperthyroidism and some 17 progressor patients. General conclusions and limits of the study: Most expanded thyroid clonotypes (frequency above 0.001) were also detected in blood, a finding suggesting that blood repertoires may reflect thyroid immune responses. No statistical method was used to set the sample size in advance, and investigators knew the group allocation. In validation, the model predicted progression to ophthalmopathy with approximately 71% sensitivity and less than 80% specificity, a median of approximately 6.5 months before onset. In cross-validation, a model built on a 13 V-J signature told ophthalmopathy apart from stable hyperthyroidism with 87.88% sensitivity and around 84% specificity, and in testing the same model reached 80%/75%.

This clonotype was seen only a few times. The clone's antigen remains unknown. One base away there is no much larger clone; base qualities are not given. The TCR beta CDR3 regions were amplified from the RNA transcripts. The TCR CDR3 was subjected to a first round of RT-PCR using the HTBI primer set and the Qiagen OneStep RT-PCR kit. Libraries were constructed in a second round of multiplex PCR, after which size selection and purification were carried out. The libraries were sequenced on an Illumina HiSeq2000 using paired-end 100 bp reads. The paper's processing steps were these. SOAPnuke was used to process the raw data, with reads discarded if the reads contained adapters or uncalled bases, had a mean Phred below 15, or lacked an exact constant-primer or identifier match. COPE v1.2.5 was used to merge the high-quality paired reads, and each unique nucleotide sequence was defined as a clonotype. Clonotypes were aligned to IMGT TRBV, TRBD and TRBJ reference segments using MiTCR v1.1. Analysis was restricted to V-J combinations with a frequency above 0.0001, which covered 99.2% of repertoires. The TCS score was defined as the ratio of F50 (clonal expansion) to E x V (chaos), calculated using BLOSUM62-based TCRdist between CDR3 peptides within each V-J. Welch's t-statistics and random forest reduced just over 500 V-J features to 13, which were used in a naive Bayes classifier (R e1071). The Morisita-Horn index was used to measure how similar the thyroid and blood repertoires were. In TCRdb, the public reads were trimmed at Q25 with fastp and aligned with MiXCR, with productive beta chains retained. For every CDR3 protein sequence, its rows merge into one entry that carries the most common genes and DNA. TCRdb assigned the V and J calls; the authors' analysis was not used. Across this sample there are roughly 800,000 distinct CDR3 sequences, with 35% to 45% seen only once. Approximately 10% of the sample goes to the ten largest clones.

Stable Graves' hyperthyroidism was defined as no progression to ophthalmopathy during 18 months of follow-up. Hyperthyroidism patients were newly diagnosed, with disease duration under 2 months, and aged 18 to 65 years. The study excluded patients with uncontrolled infections, other autoimmune diseases, pregnancy or lactation. Diagnoses were based on clinical symptoms, serum thyroxine and TRAb, thyroid ultrasound and orbital computed tomography. Ficoll-Paque density gradient centrifugation was used to isolate PBMCs from about 10 ml of fresh peripheral blood. Total RNA was extracted using Trizol reagent, and RNA quality was assessed on an Agilent 2100 Bioanalyzer. This TCR derives from a man younger than 35 with Graves' hyperthyroidism. Sequenced: blood.

The sequenced DNA: TGTGCCACCAGCATCCTCGGGTACGAGCAGTACTTC. It translates to CATSILGYEQYF. This chain is built from TRBV15 and TRBJ2-7; too little of a D gene remains to name it. The cysteine opens and the phenylalanine closes a CDR3 of 12 amino acids. Kept here is only the CDR3 DNA, which spans 36 bases and is read in frame from base 1. CDR1 and CDR2 (LNHNV, YYDKDF) derive from the germline V gene (reference sequence). The junction shows trimming of 4 bases on V and 4 bases on J, plus 8 bases between the germline ends.